These T cell receptor beta chains were read from a single sample in a study of T cell changes during pregnancy in multiple sclerosis. TCRdb's table, derived via immunoSEQ multiplex PCR, lists solely in-frame clones and lacks some. Of about 100,000 clones detected, 92% appear once; the ten largest clones hold 1.9%. This specimen was peripheral blood, taken after pregnancy. The receptors derive from a female donor with multiple sclerosis, enrolled in a pregnancy study. The CDR3 runs from the conserved cysteine through the conserved F or W. D genes are given only for firm matches. For some rows the clone size is stated as once, few or many, or as a class when expanded; others skip it.

j_gene,v_gene,d_gene,len,abundance,CDR3nt,CDR3aa
TRBJ2-3,TRBV10-3,TRBD1,16,-,TGTGCCATCAGTGACCCACAGGGGCCGCACACAGATACGCAGTATTTT,CAISDPQGPHTDTQYF
TRBJ1-4,TRBV7-2,TRBD1,15,once,TGTGCCAGCAGCTCCATGGACAGGGGTTTTGAAAAACTGTTTTTT,CASSSMDRGFEKLFF
TRBJ1-5,TRBV5-5,-,14,-,TGTGCCAGCAGCTTGGACCTATACAATCAGCCCCAGCATTTT,CASSLDLYNQPQHF
TRBJ1-2,TRBV7-2,TRBD1,14,-,TGTGCCAGCAGCTTAGAAGGGACAGGGGGTGGCTACACCTTC,CASSLEGTGGGYTF
TRBJ1-5,TRBV27,-,15,-,TGTGCCAGCAGTTTAGAACCCGGTCGCAATCAGCCCCAGCATTTT,CASSLEPGRNQPQHF
TRBJ2-2,TRBV7-9,TRBD1,15,-,TGTGCCAGCAGCTTAGGACAGGGTGGCACCGGGGAGCTGTTTTTT,CASSLGQGGTGELFF
TRBJ2-1,TRBV6-5,-,15,-,TGTGCCAGCAGTTACACCTGGGACTTAAACAATGAGCAGTTCTTC,CASSYTWDLNNEQFF
TRBJ2-7,TRBV6-1,-,14,-,TGTGCCAGCAGTAGAGACAGGTATTCCTACGAGCAGTACTTC,CASSRDRYSYEQYF
TRBJ1-5,TRBV19,-,14,-,TGTGCCAGTAGTGCCCGGGGTCGGAATCAGCCCCAGCATTTT,CASSARGRNQPQHF
TRBJ2-7,TRBV30,TRBD2,12,-,TGTGCCTGGAGTGTACGGGGGGGCGAGCAGTACTTC,CAWSVRGGEQYF
TRBJ2-3,TRBV6-1,TRBD1,13,-,TGTGCCACCCGGACAGGGGTCACAGATACGCAGTATTTT,CATRTGVTDTQYF
TRBJ2-3,TRBV29-1,-,16,once,TGCAGCGTTGAAGATCGCTACAGAACTAGCACAGATACGCAGTATTTT,CSVEDRYRTSTDTQYF
TRBJ1-5,TRBV19,TRBD1,15,-,TGTGCCAGCAAGATAGCCGGGACAGGGAATCAGCCCCAGCATTTT,CASKIAGTGNQPQHF
TRBJ1-1,TRBV7-8,-,15,-,TGTGCCAGCAGCATGGGAAGGGGTTCAGGGGCTGAAGCTTTCTTT,CASSMGRGSGAEAFF
TRBJ2-7,TRBV18,-,14,once,TGTGCCAGCTCCCGGACCGGGGGGCTGGGGGAGCAGTACTTC,CASSRTGGLGEQYF
TRBJ1-6,TRBV7-2,-,17,-,TGTGCCAGCGGCCCCGGGACTCCAAGCTCCTATAATTCACCCCTCCACTTT,CASGPGTPSSYNSPLHF
TRBJ1-4,TRBV28,-,14,-,TGTGCCAGCAGTGGAGGGGGGGCAACAGAAAAACTGTTTTTT,CASSGGGATEKLFF
TRBJ2-7,TRBV6-1,TRBD2,15,-,TGTGCCAGCAGTCGAGCGGGGGCCCGCCCCTACGAGCAGTACTTC,CASSRAGARPYEQYF
TRBJ2-5,TRBV4-1,TRBD2,16,-,TGCGCCAGCAGCCCGCGACTAGCGGGAGGGCAAGAGACCCAGTACTTC,CASSPRLAGGQETQYF
TRBJ1-1,TRBV5-1,TRBD1,16,-,TGCGCCAGCAGCTTAGGTGAAGGGGGCCCGGACCCAGAAGCTTTCTTT,CASSLGEGGPDPEAFF
TRBJ2-7,TRBV13,TRBD2,15,-,TGTGCCAGCAGCGTTTTATTGGGCGGGAGAACCGAGCAGTACTTC,CASSVLLGGRTEQYF
TRBJ2-2,TRBV5-1,-,12,-,TGCGCCAGCACCCAGAACACCGGGGGGCTGTTTTTT,CASTQNTGGLFF
TRBJ2-2,TRBV18,-,13,-,TGTGCCAGCTCACACACGAACACCGGGGAGCTGTTTTTT,CASSHTNTGELFF
TRBJ1-3,TRBV5-1,-,18,-,TGCGCCAGCAGCTTGGGCAGGAACCGATTGGACTCTGGAAACACCATATATTTT,CASSLGRNRLDSGNTIYF
TRBJ2-7,TRBV15,TRBD1,15,once,TGTGCCACCAGCAATGACAGGGGATCCGGTGGCGAGCAGTACTTC,CATSNDRGSGGEQYF
TRBJ1-2,TRBV30,-,14,-,TGTGCCTGGACAGGGGAATTAGGCTGGAGTGGCTACACCTTC,CAWTGELGWSGYTF
TRBJ1-1,TRBV18,TRBD1,15,-,TGTGCCAGCTCATCCCAACAGGGGGCGGGCACTGAAGCTTTCTTT,CASSSQQGAGTEAFF
TRBJ2-1,TRBV4-1,-,15,once,TGCGCCAGCAGCCCGGGACTTAACTCCTACAATGAGCAGTTCTTC,CASSPGLNSYNEQFF
TRBJ1-2,TRBV6-1,-,13,-,TGTGCCAGCAGTTGGGACACCCACTATGGCTACACCTTC,CASSWDTHYGYTF
TRBJ1-6,TRBV28,TRBD1,16,-,TGTGCCAGCAGTTTCGGTGACAGGGGGAACAATTCACCCCTCCACTTT,CASSFGDRGNNSPLHF
TRBJ2-2,TRBV7-2,TRBD2,14,-,TGTGCCAGCAGCCACCCCGGGGGGGGAGGGGAGCTGTTTTTT,CASSHPGGGGELFF
TRBJ1-2,TRBV30,-,13,-,TGTGCCTGGACAAGGGGGGGCCTCTATGGCTACACCTTC,CAWTRGGLYGYTF